This T cell receptor (beta chain) came from a study of blood T cells in healthy people across ages. General study points: Long-lived donors had more naive CD4+ cells and higher diversity than aged donors.

The CDR3 is 14 residues long. CDR1 is MNHNY, CDR2 SVGAGI, per germline (reference sequence). V lost 2 bases to trimming and J lost 4 bases, with 11 bases between them. This clonotype was seen only a few times. Its antigen is undetermined. Combining a sample-barcoded 5' primer with a J-beta primer mix, a second PCR ran for roughly 6 to 12 cycles. TCRdb redid the calling of the 5' RACE reads with MiXCR, one entry per CDR3 protein. This table has about 580,000 distinct CDR3 sequences, roughly 48% appearing once. Each sample had at least 6 million PBMCs isolated. The sequenced sample consisted of blood. The chain links TRBV6-6 to TRBJ1-2; TRBD1 is a possible D gene (5 bases). The clonotype originates from a man of 80 years or more in good health. The CDR3 sequence: CASSYQTATYGYTF. CDR3 coding DNA: TGTGCCAGCAGTTACCAGACAGCCACCTATGGCTACACCTTC.